The next 14 T cell receptor beta chains were all read from a single sample in a study of identifying expanded T cells in peripheral blood. TCRdb keeps only in-frame clones here, not all; method: immunoSEQ multiplex PCR. This sample has around 120,000 clones, with 84% found just once. What was sequenced was blood. The receptors here all came from a person aged 18-69 years in good health.

The rearrangement links TRBV5-1 to TRBJ2-3, with TRBD1 as a possible D gene (6 bases). The CDR3 runs 15 residues. CDR1 is SGHRS, CDR2 YFSETQ, per germline. V was pared by 4 bases and J by 0 bases, with 12 bases between. As DNA, the CDR3 is TGCGCCAGCAGCGCCAGGACAGCTAGCACAGATACGCAGTATTTT. It is translated as CASSARTASTDTQYF.

The V call is TRBV27, the J call TRBJ2-2, with D uncertain. Trimming removed 6 bases from V and 3 bases from J, with 11 bases in between. CDR1 and CDR2 (germline): MNHEY, SMNVEV (reference sequence). This CDR3 region has 14 residues. The CDR3 here is CASSPRRYTGELFF. The CDR3 DNA sequence: TGTGCCAGCAGCCCACGCCGTTACACCGGGGAGCTGTTTTTT.

This chain links TRBV18 with TRBJ1-5; weak D call: TRBD1 (5 bases). Germline V gives CDR1 KGHSH, CDR2 LQKENI. This CDR3 region has 14 residues. V lost 3 bases and J lost 3, with 9 bases in between. CDR3 amino acids: CASSPGLNNQPQHF. CDR3 nucleotide sequence: TGTGCCAGCTCACCGGGACTGAACAATCAGCCCCAGCATTTT. Variable domain in full (rest from reference TRBV18 and TRBJ1-5): NAGVMQNPRHLVRRRGQEARLRCSPMKGHSHVYWYRQLPEEGLKFMVYLQKENIIDESGMPKERFSAEFPKEGPSILRIQQVVRGDSAAYFCASSPGLNNQPQHFGDGTRLSIL.

In regard to this clone: The sample has other DNA sequences that encode this CDR3 too. As DNA, the CDR3 is TGTGCCAGCGGCCGGTTGCCTGGAAACACCATATATTTT. Its translation is CASGRLPGNTIYF. The J gene is TRBJ1-3, the V gene TRBV27; no definite D call. The germline V gene has CDR1 MNHEY and CDR2 SMNVEV (reference sequence). The CDR3 runs to 13 residues. V dropped 8 bases and J dropped 2 bases, with 10 bases sitting between them.

The chain carries TRBV7-8 and TRBJ1-3, with a possible D match to TRBD1 (6 bases). Germline V gives CDR1 SGHVS, CDR2 FQNEAQ. The CDR3 spans 16 residues. The germline V and J ends were trimmed by 0 bases and 0 bases, with 9 bases remaining between them. In DNA, the CDR3 is TGTGCCAGCAGCTTAGCGTGGGGGCTCTCTGGAAACACCATATATTTT. Its protein is CASSLAWGLSGNTIYF.

This clone has a single count. The chain carries TRBV5-4 and TRBJ2-3; D is uncertain. There are 12 residues in the CDR3. V was shortened by 1 base and J by 2 bases, with 2 bases between the two germline ends. Germline V CDR1 and CDR2: SGHNT, YYREEE (reference sequence). The CDR3 DNA reads TGTGCCAGCAGCTTGTACACAGATACGCAGTATTTT. As protein: CASSLYTDTQYF.

The V gene is TRBV10-1, the J gene TRBJ2-1, with 7 positions matching TRBD1. This CDR3 region has 15 residues. Germline values: CDR1 WNHNN, CDR2 SYGVQD (reference sequence). Losses at the gene ends were 3 bases for V and 6 bases for J; bases not matched to a gene: 8. This CDR3 is CASSDSGGPGNEQFF. The CDR3 coding sequence is TGCGCCAGCAGTGACTCAGGGGGACCGGGCAATGAGCAGTTCTTC.

This clone has a handful of counts. The chain has TRBV2 and TRBJ2-1; 8 bases line up with TRBD1. Germline trimming cut 6 bases from V and 2 bases from J; bases unmatched to any gene: 6. The CDR3 is made up of 15 amino acids. Germline CDR1 reads SNHLY; CDR2 reads FYNNEI. In nucleotides, the CDR3 is TGTGCCAGCAGAGAATCAGGGGGCGCCTACAATGAGCAGTTCTTC. This gives the protein CASRESGGAYNEQFF.

The chain has TRBV5-1 and TRBJ1-4; no clear D. The V and J ends lost 3 bases and 2 bases respectively, with 11 bases between them. The CDR3 has 15 residues. CDR1 and CDR2 from the germline V gene are SGHRS and YFSETQ. This CDR3 is CASSSFPDTNEKLFF. The CDR3 DNA reads TGCGCCAGCAGCTCCTTCCCGGATACTAATGAAAAACTGTTTTTT.

The rearrangement links TRBV6-5 to TRBJ2-7, with 12 nucleotides matching TRBD2. This CDR3 spans 15 amino acids. CDR1 is MNHEY, CDR2 SVGAGI, per germline. J gave up 5 bases and V 6 bases, and 8 bases lay outside the gene matches. Written as DNA, the CDR3 is TGTGCCAGCAGCCTCCCTAGCGGGGGGGCCCACGAGCAGTACTTC. Protein product: CASSLPSGGAHEQYF.

This chain links TRBV4-3 with TRBJ1-2; D is possibly TRBD1 (5 bases). V gave up 4 bases and J gave up 0 bases, with 6 bases separating them. Germline V lookup: CDR1 LGHNA, CDR2 YSLEER. CDR3 length equals 13 residues. This CDR3 reads CASSPGANYGYTF. In DNA form, the CDR3 reads TGCGCCAGCAGCCCGGGGGCTAACTATGGCTACACCTTC.

This clone appeared a few times. J is TRBJ1-6 and V is TRBV27; 8 nucleotides align to TRBD1. Germline-derived CDR1 and CDR2 are MNHEY and SMNVEV (reference sequence). V trimming: 7 bases; J trimming: 9 bases; junction bases outside the gene matches: 11. There are 15 residues in the CDR3. The chain's CDR3 is CASTRLTGESSPLHF. In nucleotides, the CDR3 is TGTGCCAGCACGCGGTTGACAGGGGAGAGTTCACCCCTCCACTTT.

The J gene is TRBJ1-2, the V gene TRBV5-6, with unresolved D. V was shortened by 6 bases and J by 7 bases, with 28 bases between the two germline ends. The CDR3 is made up of 17 amino acids. Germline loops: CDR1 SGHDT, CDR2 YYEEEE. In DNA, the CDR3 is TGTGCCAGCACCTTAAATTTTCCCGGCAGGTTGAGGAGTGGCTACACCTTC. Amino acid sequence: CASTLNFPGRLRSGYTF.

J is TRBJ1-1 and V is TRBV18, with D possibly matching TRBD1 (6 bases). V gave up 0 bases and J gave up 0 bases, with 11 bases separating them. Germline lookup yields CDR1 KGHSH and CDR2 LQKENI. There are 16 residues in the CDR3. CDR3: CASSPPRTAMNTEAFF. The DNA for the CDR3 is TGTGCCAGCTCACCACCAAGGACAGCGATGAACACTGAAGCTTTCTTT. Variable domain in full (rest from reference TRBV18 and TRBJ1-1): NAGVMQNPRHLVRRRGQEARLRCSPMKGHSHVYWYRQLPEEGLKFMVYLQKENIIDESGMPKERFSAEFPKEGPSILRIQQVVRGDSAAYFCASSPPRTAMNTEAFFGQGTRLTVV.